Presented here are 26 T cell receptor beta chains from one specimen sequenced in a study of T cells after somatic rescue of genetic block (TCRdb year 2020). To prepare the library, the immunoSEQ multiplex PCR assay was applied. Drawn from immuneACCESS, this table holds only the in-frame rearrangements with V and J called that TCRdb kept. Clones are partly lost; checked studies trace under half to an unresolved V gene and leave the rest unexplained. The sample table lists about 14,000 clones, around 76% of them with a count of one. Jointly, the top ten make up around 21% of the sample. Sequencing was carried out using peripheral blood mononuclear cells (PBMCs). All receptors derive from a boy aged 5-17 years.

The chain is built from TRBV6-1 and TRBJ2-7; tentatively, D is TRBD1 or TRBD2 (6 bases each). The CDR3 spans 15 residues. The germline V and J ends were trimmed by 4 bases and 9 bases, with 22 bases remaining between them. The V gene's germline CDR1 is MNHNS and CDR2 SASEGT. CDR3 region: CASSGRPGTSGGQYF. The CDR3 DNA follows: TGTGCCAGCAGTGGCCGACCAGGGACATCCGGGGGGCAGTACTTC.

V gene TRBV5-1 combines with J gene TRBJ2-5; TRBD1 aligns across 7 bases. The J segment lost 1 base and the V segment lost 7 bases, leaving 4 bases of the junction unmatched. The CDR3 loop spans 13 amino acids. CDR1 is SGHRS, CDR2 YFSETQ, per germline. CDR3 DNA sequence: TGCGCCAGCGTTGGGACAGCCCAAGAGACCCAGTACTTC. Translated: CASVGTAQETQYF.

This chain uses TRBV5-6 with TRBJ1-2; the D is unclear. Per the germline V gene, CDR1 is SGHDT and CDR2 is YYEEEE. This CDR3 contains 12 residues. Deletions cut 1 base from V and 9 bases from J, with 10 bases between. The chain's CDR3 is CASSLLEYSYTF. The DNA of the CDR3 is TGTGCCAGCAGCTTGCTGGAATACAGCTACACCTTC.

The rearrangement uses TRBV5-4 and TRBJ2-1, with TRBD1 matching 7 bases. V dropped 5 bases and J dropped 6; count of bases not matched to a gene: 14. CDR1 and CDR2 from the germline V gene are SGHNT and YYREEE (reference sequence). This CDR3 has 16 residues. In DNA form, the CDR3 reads TGTGCCAGCAGAAGGTACTGGACAGGATCCCTCAATGAGCAGTTCTTC. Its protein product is CASRRYWTGSLNEQFF.

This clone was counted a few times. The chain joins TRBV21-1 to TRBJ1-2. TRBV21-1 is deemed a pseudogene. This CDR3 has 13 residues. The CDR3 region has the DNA TGTGCCAGCAGCGATGTGGCGAACTATGGCTACACCTTC. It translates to CASSDVANYGYTF.

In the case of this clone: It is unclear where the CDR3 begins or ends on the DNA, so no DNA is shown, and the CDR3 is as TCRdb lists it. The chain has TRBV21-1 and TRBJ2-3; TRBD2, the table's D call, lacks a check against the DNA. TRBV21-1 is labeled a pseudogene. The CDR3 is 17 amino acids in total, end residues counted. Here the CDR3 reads CASSKAQVAGGTDTQYF.

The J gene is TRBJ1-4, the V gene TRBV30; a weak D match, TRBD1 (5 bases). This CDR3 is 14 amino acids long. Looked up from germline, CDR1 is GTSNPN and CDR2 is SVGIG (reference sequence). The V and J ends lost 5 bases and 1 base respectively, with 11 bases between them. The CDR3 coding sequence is TGTGCCTGGTCTGAGGGGAGAACTAATGAAAAACTGTTTTTT. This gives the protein CAWSEGRTNEKLFF.

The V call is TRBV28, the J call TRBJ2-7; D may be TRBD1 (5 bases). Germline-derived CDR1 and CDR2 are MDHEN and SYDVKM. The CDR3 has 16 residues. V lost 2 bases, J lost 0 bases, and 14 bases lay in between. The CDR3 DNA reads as TGTGCCAGCAGTTTAGAGCAAAACAGGTTCTCCTACGAGCAGTACTTC. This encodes CASSLEQNRFSYEQYF.

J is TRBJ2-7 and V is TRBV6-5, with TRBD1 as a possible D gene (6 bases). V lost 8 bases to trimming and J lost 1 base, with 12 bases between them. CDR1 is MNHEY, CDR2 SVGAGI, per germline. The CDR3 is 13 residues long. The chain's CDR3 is CASRHRVSYEQYF. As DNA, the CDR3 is TGTGCCAGCCGGCACAGGGTTTCCTACGAGCAGTACTTC.

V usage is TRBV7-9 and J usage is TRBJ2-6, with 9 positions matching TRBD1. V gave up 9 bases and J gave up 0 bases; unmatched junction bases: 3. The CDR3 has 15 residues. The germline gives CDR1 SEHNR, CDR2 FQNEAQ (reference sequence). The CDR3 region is CASRQGVSGANVLTF. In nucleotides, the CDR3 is TGTGCCAGTAGACAGGGGGTCTCTGGGGCCAACGTCCTGACTTTC.

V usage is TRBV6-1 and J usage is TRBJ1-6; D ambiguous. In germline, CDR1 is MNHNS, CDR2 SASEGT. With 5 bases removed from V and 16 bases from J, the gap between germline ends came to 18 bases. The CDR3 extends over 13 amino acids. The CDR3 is CASSTLQAFALHF. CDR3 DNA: TGTGCCAGCAGTACTCTTCAGGCTTTTGCGCTCCACTTT.

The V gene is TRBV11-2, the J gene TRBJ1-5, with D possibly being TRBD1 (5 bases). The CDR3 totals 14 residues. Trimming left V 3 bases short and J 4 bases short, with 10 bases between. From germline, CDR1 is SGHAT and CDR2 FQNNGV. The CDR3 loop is CASSFNGANQPQHF. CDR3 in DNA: TGTGCCAGCAGCTTTAATGGGGCTAATCAGCCCCAGCATTTT.

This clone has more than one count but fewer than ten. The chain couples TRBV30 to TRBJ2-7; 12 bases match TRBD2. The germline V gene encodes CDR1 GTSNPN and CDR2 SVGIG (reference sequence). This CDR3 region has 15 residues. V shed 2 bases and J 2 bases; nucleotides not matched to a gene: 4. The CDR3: CAWSLLAGGPYEQYF. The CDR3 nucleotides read TGTGCCTGGAGTTTACTAGCGGGAGGACCCTACGAGCAGTACTTC.

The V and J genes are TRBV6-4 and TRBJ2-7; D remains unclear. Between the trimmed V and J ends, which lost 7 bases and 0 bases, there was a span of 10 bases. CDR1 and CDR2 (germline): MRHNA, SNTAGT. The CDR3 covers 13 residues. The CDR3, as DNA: TGTGCCAGCATACGGCCGAGCTCCTACGAGCAGTACTTC. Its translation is CASIRPSSYEQYF.

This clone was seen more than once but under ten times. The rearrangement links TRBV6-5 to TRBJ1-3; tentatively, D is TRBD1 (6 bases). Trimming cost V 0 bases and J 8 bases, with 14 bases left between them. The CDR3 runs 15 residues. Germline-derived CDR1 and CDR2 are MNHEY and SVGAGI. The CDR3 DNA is TGTGCCAGCAGTTACTCGATGGGGGCGCGGGACACCATATATTTT. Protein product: CASSYSMGARDTIYF.

CDR3 DNA: TGTGCCAGCAACTCCCGGGACAGGGGGCATGAGCAGTACTTC. It encodes CASNSRDRGHEQYF. V gene TRBV6-1 combines with J gene TRBJ2-7; 12 bases agree with TRBD1. This CDR3 contains 14 residues. The germline V gene has CDR1 MNHNS and CDR2 SASEGT. V lost 7 bases to trimming and J lost 7 bases; unmatched junction nucleotides: 8.

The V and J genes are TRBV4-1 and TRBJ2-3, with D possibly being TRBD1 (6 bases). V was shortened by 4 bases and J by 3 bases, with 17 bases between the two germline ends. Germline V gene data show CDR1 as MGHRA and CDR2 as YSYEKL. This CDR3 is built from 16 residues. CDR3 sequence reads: CASSLVVRGGTDTQYF. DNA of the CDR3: TGCGCCAGCAGCCTCGTTGTCAGGGGTGGGACAGATACGCAGTATTTT.

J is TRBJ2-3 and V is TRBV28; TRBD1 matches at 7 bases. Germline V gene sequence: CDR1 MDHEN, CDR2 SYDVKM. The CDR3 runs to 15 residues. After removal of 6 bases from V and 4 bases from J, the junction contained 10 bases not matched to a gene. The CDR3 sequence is CASRTPGQPSDTQYF. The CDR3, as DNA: TGTGCCAGCAGAACCCCGGGACAGCCCTCAGATACGCAGTATTTT.

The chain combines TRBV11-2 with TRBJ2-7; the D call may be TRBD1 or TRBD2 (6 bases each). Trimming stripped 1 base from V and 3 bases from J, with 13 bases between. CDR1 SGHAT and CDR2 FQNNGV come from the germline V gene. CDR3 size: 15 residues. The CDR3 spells CASSLGGDIFYEQYF. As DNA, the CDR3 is TGTGCCAGCAGCTTAGGGGGGGACATTTTCTACGAGCAGTACTTC.

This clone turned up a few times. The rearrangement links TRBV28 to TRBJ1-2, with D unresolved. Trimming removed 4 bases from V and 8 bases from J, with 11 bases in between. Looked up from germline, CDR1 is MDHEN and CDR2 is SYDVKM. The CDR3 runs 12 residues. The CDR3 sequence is CASSSTVGGYTF. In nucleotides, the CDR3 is TGTGCCAGCAGTTCGACGGTGGGCGGCTACACCTTC.

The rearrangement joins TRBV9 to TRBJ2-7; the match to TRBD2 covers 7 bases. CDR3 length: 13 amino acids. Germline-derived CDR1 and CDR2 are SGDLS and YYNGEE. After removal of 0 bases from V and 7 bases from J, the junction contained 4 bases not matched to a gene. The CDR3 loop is CASSVVPAGEQYF. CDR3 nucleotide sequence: TGTGCCAGCAGCGTAGTTCCAGCGGGGGAGCAGTACTTC.

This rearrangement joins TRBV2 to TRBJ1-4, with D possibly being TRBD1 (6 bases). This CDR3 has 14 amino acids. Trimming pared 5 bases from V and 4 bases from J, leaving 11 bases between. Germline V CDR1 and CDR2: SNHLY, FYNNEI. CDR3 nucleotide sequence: TGTGCCAGCAGTCCCTGGGGGCTTAATGAAAAACTGTTTTTT. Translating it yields CASSPWGLNEKLFF.

The CDR3 region has the DNA TGTGCCACCCGAATCGATACTAACTATGGCTACACCTTC. It encodes CATRIDTNYGYTF. The chain combines TRBV18 with TRBJ1-2, with D uncertain. Germline V CDR1 and CDR2: KGHSH, LQKENI. CDR3 length: 13 amino acids. V lost 10 bases and J 0 bases, leaving 12 bases between the germline ends.

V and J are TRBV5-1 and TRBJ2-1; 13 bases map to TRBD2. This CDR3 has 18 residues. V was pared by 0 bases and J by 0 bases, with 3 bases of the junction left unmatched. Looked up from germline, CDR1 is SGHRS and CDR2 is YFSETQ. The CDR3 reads CASSLGLAGGYSYNEQFF. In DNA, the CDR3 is TGCGCCAGCAGCTTGGGACTAGCGGGGGGATACTCCTACAATGAGCAGTTCTTC.

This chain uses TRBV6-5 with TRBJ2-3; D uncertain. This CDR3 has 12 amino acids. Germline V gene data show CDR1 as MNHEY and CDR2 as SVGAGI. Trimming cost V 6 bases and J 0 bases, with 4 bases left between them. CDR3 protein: CASSSSTDTQYF. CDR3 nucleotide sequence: TGTGCCAGCAGCTCTAGCACAGATACGCAGTATTTT.

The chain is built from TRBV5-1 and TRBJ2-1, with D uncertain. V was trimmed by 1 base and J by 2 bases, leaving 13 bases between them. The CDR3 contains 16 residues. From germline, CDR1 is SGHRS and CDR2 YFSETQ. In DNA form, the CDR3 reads TGCGCCAGCAGCTTGTCAGGCTCCTCCGCCTACAATGAGCAGTTCTTC. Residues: CASSLSGSSAYNEQFF.